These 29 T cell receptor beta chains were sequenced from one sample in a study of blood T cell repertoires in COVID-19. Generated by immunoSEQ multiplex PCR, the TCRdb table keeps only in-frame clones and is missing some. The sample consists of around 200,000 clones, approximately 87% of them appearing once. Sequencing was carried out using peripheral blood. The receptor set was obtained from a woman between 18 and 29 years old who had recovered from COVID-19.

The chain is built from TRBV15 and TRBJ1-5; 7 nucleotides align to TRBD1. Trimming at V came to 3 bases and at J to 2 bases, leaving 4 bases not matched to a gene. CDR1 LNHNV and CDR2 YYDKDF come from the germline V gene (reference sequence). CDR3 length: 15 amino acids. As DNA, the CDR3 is TGTGCCACCAGCAGGGGACAGTCGGGCAATCAGCCCCAGCATTTT. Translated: CATSRGQSGNQPQHF.

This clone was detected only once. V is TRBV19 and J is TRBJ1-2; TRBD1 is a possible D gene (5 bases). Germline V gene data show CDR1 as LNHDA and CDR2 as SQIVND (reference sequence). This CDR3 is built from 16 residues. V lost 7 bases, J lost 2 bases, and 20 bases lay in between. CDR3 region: CASTPADRLPNYGYTF. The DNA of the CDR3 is TGTGCCAGTACTCCCGCCGACAGACTTCCAAACTATGGCTACACCTTC.

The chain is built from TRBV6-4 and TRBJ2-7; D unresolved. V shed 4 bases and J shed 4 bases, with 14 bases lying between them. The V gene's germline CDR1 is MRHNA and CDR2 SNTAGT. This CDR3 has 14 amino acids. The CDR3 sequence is CASSAKRTLYEQYV. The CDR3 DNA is TGTGCCAGCAGTGCTAAGCGAACCTTATACGAGCAGTACGTC.

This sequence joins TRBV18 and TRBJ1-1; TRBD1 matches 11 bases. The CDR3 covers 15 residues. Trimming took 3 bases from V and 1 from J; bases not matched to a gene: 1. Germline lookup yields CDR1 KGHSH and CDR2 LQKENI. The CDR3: CASSPGQGANTEAFF. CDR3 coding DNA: TGTGCCAGCTCACCCGGACAGGGGGCGAACACTGAAGCTTTCTTT.

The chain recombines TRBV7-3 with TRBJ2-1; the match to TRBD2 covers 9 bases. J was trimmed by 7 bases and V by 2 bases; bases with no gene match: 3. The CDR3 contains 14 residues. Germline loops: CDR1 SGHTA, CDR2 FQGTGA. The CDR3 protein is CASSLSLAGNEQFF. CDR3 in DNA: TGTGCCAGCAGCTTATCGCTAGCGGGAAATGAGCAGTTCTTC.

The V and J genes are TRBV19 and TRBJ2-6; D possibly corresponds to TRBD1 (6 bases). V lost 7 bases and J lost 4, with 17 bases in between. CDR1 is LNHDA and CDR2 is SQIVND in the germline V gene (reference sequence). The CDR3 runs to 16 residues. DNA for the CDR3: TGTGCCAGTATTCTGCAGGGGCAGTCGGGGGCCAACGTCCTGACTTTC. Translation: CASILQGQSGANVLTF.

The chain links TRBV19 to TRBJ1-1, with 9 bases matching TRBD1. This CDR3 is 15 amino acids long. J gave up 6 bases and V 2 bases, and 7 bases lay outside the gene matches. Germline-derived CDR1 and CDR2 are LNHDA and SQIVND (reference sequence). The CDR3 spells CASSIPGQGSAEAFF. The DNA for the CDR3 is TGTGCCAGTAGTATACCGGGACAGGGATCGGCTGAAGCTTTCTTT.

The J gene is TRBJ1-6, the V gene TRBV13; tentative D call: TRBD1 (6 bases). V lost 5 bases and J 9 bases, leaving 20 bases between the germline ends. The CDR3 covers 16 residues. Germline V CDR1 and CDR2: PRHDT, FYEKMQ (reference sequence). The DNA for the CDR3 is TGTGCCAGCAGCCTCCCCGACCGGGGGGGCATTTCACCCCTCCACTTT. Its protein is CASSLPDRGGISPLHF.

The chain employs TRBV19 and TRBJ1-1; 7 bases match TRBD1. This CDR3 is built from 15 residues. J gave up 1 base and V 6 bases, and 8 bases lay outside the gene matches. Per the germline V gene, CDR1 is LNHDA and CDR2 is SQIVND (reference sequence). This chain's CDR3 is CASRTPGQQNTEAFF. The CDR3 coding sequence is TGTGCCAGTAGGACTCCGGGACAGCAGAACACTGAAGCTTTCTTT.

In DNA, the CDR3 is TGTGCCAGCAGCGCGGGACTAGCCCCAGATACGCAGTATTTT. Protein sequence: CASSAGLAPDTQYF. This chain uses TRBV7-2 with TRBJ2-3; 9 positions agree with TRBD2. CDR3 length: 14 residues. With 5 bases clipped from V and 4 bases from J, the junction kept 4 bases outside the gene matches. Germline values: CDR1 SGHTA, CDR2 FQGNSA.

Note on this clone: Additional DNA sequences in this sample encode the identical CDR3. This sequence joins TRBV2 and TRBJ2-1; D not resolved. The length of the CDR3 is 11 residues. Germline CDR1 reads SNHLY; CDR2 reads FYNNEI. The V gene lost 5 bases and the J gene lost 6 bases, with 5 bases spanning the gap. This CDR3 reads CASSRSNEQFF. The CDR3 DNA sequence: TGTGCCAGCAGTCGGTCCAATGAGCAGTTCTTC. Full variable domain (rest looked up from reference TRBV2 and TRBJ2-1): EPEVTQTPSHQVTQMGQEVILRCVPISNHLYFYWYRQILGQKVEFLVSFYNNEISEKSEIFDDQFSVERPDGSNFTLKIRSTKLEDSAMYFCASSRSNEQFFGPGTRLTVL.

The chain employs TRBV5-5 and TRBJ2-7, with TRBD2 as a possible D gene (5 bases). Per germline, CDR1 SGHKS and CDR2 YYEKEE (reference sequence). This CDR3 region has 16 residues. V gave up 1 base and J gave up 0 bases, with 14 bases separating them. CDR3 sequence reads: CASSLSGPGSSYEQYF. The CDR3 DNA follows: TGTGCCAGCAGCTTGTCAGGCCCGGGAAGCTCCTACGAGCAGTACTTC.

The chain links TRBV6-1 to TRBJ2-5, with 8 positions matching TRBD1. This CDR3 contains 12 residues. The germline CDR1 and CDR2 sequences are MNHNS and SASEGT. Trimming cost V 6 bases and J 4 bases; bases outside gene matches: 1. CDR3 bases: TGTGCCAGCAGCGGACAGGGAGAGACCCAGTACTTC. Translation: CASSGQGETQYF.

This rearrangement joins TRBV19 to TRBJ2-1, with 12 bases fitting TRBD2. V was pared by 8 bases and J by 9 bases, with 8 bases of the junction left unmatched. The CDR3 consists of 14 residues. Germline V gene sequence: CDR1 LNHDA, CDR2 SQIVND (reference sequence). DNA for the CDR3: TGTGCCAGTTGTCAACTAGCGGGGGGTGGTGAGCAGTTCTTC. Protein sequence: CASCQLAGGGEQFF.

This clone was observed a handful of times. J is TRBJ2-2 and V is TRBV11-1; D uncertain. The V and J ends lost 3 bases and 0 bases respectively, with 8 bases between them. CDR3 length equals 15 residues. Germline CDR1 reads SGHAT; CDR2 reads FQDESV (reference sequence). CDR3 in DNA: TGTGCCAGCAGCTTTCTCTACGCGAACACCGGGGAGCTGTTTTTT. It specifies CASSFLYANTGELFF.

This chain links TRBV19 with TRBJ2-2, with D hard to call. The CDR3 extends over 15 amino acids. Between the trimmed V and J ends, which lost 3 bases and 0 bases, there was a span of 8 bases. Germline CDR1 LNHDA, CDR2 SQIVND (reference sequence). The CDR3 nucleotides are TGTGCCAGTAGTATTTTGAGCACGAACACCGGGGAGCTGTTTTTT. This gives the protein CASSILSTNTGELFF.

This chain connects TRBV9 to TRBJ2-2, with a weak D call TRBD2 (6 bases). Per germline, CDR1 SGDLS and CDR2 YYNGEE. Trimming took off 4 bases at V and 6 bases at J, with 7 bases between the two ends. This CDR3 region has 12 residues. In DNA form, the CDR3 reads TGTGCCAGCAGCTCTAGCGCCGGGGAGCTGTTTTTT. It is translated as CASSSSAGELFF.

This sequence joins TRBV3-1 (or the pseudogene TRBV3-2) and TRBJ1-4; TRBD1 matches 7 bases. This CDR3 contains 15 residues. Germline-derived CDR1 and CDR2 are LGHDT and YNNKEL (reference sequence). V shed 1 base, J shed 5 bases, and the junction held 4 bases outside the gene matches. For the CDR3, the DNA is TGTGCCAGCAGCCAAGTTGGCAGGGGGAATGAAAAACTGTTTTTT. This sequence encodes CASSQVGRGNEKLFF.

This chain's CDR3 is CASSPTGGWSEQFF. In DNA, the CDR3 is TGTGCCAGCAGTCCAACAGGGGGCTGGAGCGAGCAGTTCTTC. The chain carries TRBV9 and TRBJ2-1; 9 bases fit TRBD1. This CDR3 region has 14 residues. With V trimmed by 5 bases and J by 10 bases, 10 bases remained unmatched. CDR1 and CDR2 from the germline V gene are SGDLS and YYNGEE.

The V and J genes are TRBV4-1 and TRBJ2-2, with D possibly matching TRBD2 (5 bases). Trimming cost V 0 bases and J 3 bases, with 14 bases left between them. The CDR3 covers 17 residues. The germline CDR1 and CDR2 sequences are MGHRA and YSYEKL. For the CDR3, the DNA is TGCGCCAGCAGCCAAGATGGAGGCTACACTCACACCGGGGAGCTGTTTTTT. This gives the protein CASSQDGGYTHTGELFF.

CDR3 nucleotide sequence: TGTGCCTGGGTAGGAGCAGGGCTAGGTGAAGAGACCCAGTACTTC. It translates to CAWVGAGLGEETQYF. The V and J genes are TRBV30 and TRBJ2-5; D possibly corresponds to TRBD1 (5 bases). Germline V CDR1 and CDR2: GTSNPN, SVGIG (reference sequence). V was cut by 5 bases and J by 3 bases, with 19 bases left in between. The CDR3 covers 15 residues.

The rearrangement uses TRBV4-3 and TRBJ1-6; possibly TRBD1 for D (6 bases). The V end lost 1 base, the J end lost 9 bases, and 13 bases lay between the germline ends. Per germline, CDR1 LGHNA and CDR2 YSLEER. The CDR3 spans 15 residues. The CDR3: CASSQVSGGSSPLHF. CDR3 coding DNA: TGCGCCAGCAGCCAAGTATCGGGGGGCAGTTCACCCCTCCACTTT.

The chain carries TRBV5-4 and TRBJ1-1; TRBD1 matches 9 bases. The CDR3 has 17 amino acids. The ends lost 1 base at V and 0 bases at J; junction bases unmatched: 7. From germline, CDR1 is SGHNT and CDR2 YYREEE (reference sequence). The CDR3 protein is CASSLTGGVVMNTEAFF. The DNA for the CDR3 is TGTGCCAGCAGCTTGACAGGGGGCGTCGTTATGAACACTGAAGCTTTCTTT.

This chain's CDR3 is CASSARRAGSTAKNIQYF. The CDR3 region has the DNA TGTGCCAGCAGCGCCCGGCGGGCCGGTAGTACAGCCAAAAACATTCAGTACTTC. The chain uses TRBV7-2 and TRBJ2-4; possible D gene TRBD2, 5 bases. Trimming removed 5 bases from V and 0 bases from J, with 20 bases in between. The CDR3 loop spans 18 amino acids. Germline CDR1 SGHTA, CDR2 FQGNSA.

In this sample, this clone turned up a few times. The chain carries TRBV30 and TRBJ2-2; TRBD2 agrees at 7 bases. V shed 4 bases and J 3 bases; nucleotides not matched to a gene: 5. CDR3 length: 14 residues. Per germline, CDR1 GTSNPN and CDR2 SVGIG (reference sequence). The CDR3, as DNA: TGTGCCTGGAACGGTGGGAGGGACACCGGGGAGCTGTTTTTT. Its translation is CAWNGGRDTGELFF.

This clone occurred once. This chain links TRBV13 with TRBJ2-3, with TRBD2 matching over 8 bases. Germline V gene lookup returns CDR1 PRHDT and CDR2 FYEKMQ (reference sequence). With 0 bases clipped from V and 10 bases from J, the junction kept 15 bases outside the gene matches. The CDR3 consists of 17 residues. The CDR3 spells CASSLGGTSGPRGAQYF. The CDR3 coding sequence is TGTGCCAGCAGCTTAGGGGGTACTAGCGGCCCCCGGGGTGCGCAGTATTTT.

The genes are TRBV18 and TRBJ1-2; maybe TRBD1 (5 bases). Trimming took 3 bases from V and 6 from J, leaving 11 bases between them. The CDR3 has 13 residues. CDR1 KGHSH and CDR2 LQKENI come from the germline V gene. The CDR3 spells CASSPAGGDGYTF. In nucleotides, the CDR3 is TGTGCCAGCTCACCGGCCGGGGGGGATGGCTACACCTTC.

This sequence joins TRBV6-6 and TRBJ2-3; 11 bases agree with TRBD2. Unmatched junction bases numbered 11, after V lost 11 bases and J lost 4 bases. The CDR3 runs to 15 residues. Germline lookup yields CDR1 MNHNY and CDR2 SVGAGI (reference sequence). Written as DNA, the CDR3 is TGTGCCTTAGGTCAGACTAGCGGGAACGCAGATACGCAGTATTTT. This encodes CALGQTSGNADTQYF.

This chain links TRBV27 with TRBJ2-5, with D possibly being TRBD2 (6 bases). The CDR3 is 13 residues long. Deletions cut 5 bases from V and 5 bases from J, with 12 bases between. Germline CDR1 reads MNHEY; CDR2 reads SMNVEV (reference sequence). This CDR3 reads CASSPTRKETQYF. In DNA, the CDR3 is TGTGCCAGCAGTCCGACTAGAAAGGAGACCCAGTACTTC.